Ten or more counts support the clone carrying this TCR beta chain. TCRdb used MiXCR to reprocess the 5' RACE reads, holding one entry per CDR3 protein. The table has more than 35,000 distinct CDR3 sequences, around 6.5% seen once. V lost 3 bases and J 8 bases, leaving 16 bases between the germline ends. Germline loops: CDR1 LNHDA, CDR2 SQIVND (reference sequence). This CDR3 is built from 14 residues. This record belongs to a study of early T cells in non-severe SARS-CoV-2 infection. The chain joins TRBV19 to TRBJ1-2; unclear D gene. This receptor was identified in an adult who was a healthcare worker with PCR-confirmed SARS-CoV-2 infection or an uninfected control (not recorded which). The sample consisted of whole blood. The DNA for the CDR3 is TGTGCCAGTAGTATTGGACTTTCTGTCTACGGCTACACCTTC. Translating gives CASSIGLSVYGYTF.